The present entry profiles one TCR beta chain with its context. This CDR3 is 16 amino acids long. Germline values: CDR1 MGHRA, CDR2 YSYEKL. The V and J ends lost 3 bases and 5 bases, in that order; junction bases with no gene match: 9. The sample comes from a study of control samples from healthy donors and cancer patients. Generated by immunoSEQ multiplex PCR, the TCRdb table keeps only in-frame clones and is missing some. This table has some 200,000 clones, around 94% appearing once. Material: blood. V gene TRBV4-1 combines with J gene TRBJ1-1, with 10 bases that match TRBD1. The source is a man aged 45-60 years in good health. CDR3 region: CASSQTRGTGETEAFF. DNA for the CDR3: TGCGCCAGCAGCCAGACCCGTGGGACAGGGGAGACTGAAGCTTTCTTT.